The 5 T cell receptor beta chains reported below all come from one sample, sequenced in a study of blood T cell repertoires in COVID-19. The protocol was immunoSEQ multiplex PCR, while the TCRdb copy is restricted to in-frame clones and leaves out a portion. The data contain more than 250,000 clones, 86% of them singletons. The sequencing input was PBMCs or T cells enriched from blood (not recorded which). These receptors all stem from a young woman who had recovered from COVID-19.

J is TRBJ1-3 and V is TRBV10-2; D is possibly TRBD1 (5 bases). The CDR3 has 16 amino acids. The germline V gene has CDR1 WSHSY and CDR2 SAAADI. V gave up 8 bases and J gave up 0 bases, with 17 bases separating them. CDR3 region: CASRPTASNSGNTIYF. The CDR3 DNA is TGCGCCAGCCGCCCGACAGCATCAAACTCTGGAAACACCATATATTTT.

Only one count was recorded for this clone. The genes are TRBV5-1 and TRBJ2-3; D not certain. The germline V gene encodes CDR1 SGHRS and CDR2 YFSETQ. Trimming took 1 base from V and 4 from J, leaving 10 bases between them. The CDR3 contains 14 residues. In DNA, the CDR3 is TGCGCCAGCAGCTTGTCTGGGCTGTCAGATACGCAGTATTTT. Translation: CASSLSGLSDTQYF.

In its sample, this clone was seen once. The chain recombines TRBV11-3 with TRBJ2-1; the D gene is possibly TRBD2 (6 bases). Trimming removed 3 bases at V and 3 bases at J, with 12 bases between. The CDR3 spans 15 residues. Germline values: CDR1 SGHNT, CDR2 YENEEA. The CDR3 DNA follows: TGTGCCAGCAGCTTTGAGAGGGGAGGCTACAATGAGCAGTTCTTC. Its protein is CASSFERGGYNEQFF.

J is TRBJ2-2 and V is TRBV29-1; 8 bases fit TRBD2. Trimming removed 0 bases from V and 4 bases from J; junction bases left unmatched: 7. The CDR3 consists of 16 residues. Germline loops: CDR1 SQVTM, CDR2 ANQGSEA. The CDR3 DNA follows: TGCAGCGTTGAAGATCCAAGCGGGAGAACCACCGGGGAGCTGTTTTTT. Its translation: CSVEDPSGRTTGELFF.

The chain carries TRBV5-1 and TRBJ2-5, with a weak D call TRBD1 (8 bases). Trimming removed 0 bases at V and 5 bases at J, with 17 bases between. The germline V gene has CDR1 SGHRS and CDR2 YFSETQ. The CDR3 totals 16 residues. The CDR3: CASSLEAGTGEETQYF. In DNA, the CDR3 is TGCGCCAGCAGCTTGGAAGCGGGGACAGGAGAGGAGACCCAGTACTTC.